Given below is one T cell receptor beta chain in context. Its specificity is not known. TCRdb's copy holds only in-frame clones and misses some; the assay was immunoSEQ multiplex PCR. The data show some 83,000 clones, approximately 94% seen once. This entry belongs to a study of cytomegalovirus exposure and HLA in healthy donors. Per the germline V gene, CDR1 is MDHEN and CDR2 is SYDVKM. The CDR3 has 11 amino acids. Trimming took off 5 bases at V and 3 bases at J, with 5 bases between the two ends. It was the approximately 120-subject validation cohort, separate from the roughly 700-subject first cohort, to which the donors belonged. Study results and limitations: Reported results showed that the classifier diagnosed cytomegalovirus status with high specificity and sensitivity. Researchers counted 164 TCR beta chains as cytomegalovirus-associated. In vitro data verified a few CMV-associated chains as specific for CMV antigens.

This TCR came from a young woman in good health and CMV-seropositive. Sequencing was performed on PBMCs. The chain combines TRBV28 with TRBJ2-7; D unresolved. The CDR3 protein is CASSPFYEQYF. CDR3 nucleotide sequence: TGTGCCAGCAGTCCTTTCTACGAGCAGTACTTC.